This entry concerns a single TCR beta chain. Antigen: not known. Isolation recovered at least 6.5 million PBMCs from every sample. The sample comes from a study of blood T cells in healthy people across ages. Study-wide results and limits: TCR beta diversity correlated strongly with naive T cell percentage.

Then a second PCR, running roughly 7 to 11 cycles, was carried out with a sample-barcoded 5' primer and a J-beta primer mix. TCRdb re-called the 5' RACE reads through MiXCR, storing one row per CDR3 protein. Counted here are approximately 1,000,000 distinct CDR3 sequences, more than 30% occurring once; the ten biggest clones make up about an eighth. This CDR3 spans 13 amino acids. V lost 5 bases to trimming and J lost 3 bases, with 11 bases between them. Per the germline V gene, CDR1 is LNHNV and CDR2 is YYDKDF (reference sequence). What was sequenced was blood. This TCR derives from a man aged 18 to 35 in good health. This chain links TRBV15 with TRBJ2-7, with D perhaps TRBD1 or TRBD2 (5 bases each). The CDR3 DNA is TGTGCCACCAGCCGGGGCCAAGACTACGAGCAGTACTTC. Translating it yields CATSRGQDYEQYF.